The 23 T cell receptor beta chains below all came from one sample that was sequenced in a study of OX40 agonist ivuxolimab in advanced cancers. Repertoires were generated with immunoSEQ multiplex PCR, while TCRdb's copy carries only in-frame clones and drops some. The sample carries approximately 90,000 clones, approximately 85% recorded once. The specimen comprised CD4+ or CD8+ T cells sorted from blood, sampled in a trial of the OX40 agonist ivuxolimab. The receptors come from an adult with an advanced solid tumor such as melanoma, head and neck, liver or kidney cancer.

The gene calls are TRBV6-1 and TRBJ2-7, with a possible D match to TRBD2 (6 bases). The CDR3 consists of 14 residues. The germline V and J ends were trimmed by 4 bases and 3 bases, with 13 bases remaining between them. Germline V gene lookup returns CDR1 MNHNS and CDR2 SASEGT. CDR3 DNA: TGTGCCAGCAGTGTTTCGGGAGCAGACTACGAGCAGTACTTC. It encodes CASSVSGADYEQYF.

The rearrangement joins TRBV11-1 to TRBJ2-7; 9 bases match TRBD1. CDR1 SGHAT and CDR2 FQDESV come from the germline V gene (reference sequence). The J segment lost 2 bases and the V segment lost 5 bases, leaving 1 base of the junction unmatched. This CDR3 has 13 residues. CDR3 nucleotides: TGTGCCAGCAGCCACAGGGGGCCCTACGAGCAGTACTTC. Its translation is CASSHRGPYEQYF.

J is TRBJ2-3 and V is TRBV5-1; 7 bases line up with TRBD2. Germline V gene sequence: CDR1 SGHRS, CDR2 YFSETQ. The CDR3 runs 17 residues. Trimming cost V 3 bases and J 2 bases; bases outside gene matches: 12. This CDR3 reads CASSSAGGSGVTDTQYF. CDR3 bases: TGCGCCAGCAGCTCTGCGGGCGGGAGCGGGGTCACAGATACGCAGTATTTT.

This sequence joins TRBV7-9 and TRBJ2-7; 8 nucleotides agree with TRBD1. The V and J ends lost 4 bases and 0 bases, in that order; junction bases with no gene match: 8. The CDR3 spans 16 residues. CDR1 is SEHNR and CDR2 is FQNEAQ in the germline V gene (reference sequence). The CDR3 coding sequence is TGTGCCAGCAGCTCGCGGACAGGGACAAGCTCCTACGAGCAGTACTTC. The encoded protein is CASSSRTGTSSYEQYF. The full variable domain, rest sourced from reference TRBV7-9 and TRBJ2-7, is DTGVSQNPRHKITKRGQNVTFRCDPISEHNRLYWYRQTLGQGPEFLTYFQNEAQLEKSRLLSDRFSAERPKGSFSTLEIQRTEQGDSAMYLCASSSRTGTSSYEQYFGPGTRLTVT.

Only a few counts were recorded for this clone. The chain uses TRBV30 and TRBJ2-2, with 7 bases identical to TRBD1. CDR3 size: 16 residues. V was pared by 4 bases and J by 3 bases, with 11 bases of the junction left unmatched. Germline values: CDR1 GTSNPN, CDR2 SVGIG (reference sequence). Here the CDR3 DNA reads TGTGCCTGGATTAGACCCGGGACAGCGGACACCGGGGAGCTGTTTTTT. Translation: CAWIRPGTADTGELFF.

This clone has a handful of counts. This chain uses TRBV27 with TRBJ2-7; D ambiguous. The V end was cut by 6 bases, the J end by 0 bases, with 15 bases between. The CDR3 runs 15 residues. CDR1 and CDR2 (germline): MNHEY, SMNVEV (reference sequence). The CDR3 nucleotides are TGTGCCAGCAGCCCATTGGCTGACCTCTCCTACGAGCAGTACTTC. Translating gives CASSPLADLSYEQYF.

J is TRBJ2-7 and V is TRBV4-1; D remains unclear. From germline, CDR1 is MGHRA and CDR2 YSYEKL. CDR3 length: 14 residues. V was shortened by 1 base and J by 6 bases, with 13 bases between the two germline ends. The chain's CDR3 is CASSQGLGPSEQYF. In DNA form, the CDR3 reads TGCGCCAGCAGCCAAGGGCTAGGGCCCTCCGAGCAGTACTTC.

The DNA of the CDR3 is TGTGCCAGCAGGGGGACAGGGAGCTACAATGAGCAGTTCTTC. This gives the protein CASRGTGSYNEQFF. The J gene is TRBJ2-1, the V gene TRBV27; 9 bases align to TRBD1. V shed 6 bases, J shed 3 bases, and the junction held 3 bases outside the gene matches. The CDR3 is 14 residues long. CDR1 and CDR2 from the germline V gene are MNHEY and SMNVEV (reference sequence).

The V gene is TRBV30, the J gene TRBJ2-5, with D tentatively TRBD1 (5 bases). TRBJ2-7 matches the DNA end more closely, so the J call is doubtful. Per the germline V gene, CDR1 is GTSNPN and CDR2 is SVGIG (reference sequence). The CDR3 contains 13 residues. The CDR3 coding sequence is TGTGCCTGGAGTCACCAGGGATCGTACGAGCAGTACTTC. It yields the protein CAWSHQGSYEQYF.

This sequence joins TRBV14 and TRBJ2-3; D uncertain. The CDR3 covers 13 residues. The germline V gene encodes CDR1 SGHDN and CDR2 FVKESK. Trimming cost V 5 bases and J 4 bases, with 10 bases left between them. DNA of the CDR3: TGTGCCAGCAGCATGTGGGCGGCAGATACGCAGTATTTT. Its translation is CASSMWAADTQYF.

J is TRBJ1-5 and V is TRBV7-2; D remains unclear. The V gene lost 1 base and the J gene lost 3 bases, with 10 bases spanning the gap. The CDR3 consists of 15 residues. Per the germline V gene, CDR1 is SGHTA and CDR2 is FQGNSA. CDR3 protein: CASSLVAGVNQPQHF. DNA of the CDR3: TGTGCCAGCAGCTTAGTGGCGGGAGTCAATCAGCCCCAGCATTTT.

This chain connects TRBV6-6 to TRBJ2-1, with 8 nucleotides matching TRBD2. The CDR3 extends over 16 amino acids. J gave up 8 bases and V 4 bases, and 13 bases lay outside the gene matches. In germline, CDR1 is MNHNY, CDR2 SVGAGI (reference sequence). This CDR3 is CASSSPLAGYVDEQFF. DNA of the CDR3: TGTGCCAGCAGTTCTCCTTTAGCGGGATACGTCGATGAGCAGTTCTTC.

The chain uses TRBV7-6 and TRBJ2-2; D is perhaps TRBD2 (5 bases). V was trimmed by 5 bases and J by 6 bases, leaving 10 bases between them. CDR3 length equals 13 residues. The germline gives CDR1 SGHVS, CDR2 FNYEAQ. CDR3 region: CASSPVGAGELFF. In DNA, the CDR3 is TGTGCCAGCAGCCCCGTCGGGGCCGGGGAGCTGTTTTTT. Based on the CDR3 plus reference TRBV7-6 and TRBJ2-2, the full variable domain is GAGVSQSPRYKVTKRGQDVALRCDPISGHVSLYWYRQALGQGPEFLTYFNYEAQQDKSGLPNDRFSAERPEGSISTLTIQRTEQRDSAMYRCASSPVGAGELFFGEGSRLTVL.

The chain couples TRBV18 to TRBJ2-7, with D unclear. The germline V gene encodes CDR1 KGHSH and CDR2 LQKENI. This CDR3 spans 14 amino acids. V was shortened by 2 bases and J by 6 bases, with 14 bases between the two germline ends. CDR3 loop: CASSPGVASSEQYF. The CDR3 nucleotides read TGTGCCAGCTCACCAGGGGTTGCGAGCTCCGAGCAGTACTTC.

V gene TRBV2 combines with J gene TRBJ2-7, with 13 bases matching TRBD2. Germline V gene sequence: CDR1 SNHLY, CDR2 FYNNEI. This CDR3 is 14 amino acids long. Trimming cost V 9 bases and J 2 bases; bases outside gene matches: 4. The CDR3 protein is CARTGTSGTYEQYF. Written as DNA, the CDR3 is TGTGCCAGAACAGGGACTAGCGGGACCTACGAGCAGTACTTC.

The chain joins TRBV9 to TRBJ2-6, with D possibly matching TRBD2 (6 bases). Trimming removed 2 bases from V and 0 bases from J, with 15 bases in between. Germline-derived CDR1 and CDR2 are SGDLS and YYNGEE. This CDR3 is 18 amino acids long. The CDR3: CASSVTGTAYSGANVLTF. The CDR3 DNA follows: TGTGCCAGCAGCGTTACCGGGACTGCCTACTCTGGGGCCAACGTCCTGACTTTC.

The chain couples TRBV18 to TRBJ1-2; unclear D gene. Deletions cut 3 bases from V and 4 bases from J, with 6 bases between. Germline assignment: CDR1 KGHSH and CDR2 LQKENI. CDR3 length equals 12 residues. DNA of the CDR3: TGTGCCAGCTCACCCGGCCTCTATGGCTACACCTTC. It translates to CASSPGLYGYTF.

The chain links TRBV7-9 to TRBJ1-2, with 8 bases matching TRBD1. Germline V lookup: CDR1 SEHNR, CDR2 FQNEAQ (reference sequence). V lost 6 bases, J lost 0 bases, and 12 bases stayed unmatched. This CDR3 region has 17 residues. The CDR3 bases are TGTGCCAGCAGTCCTACCCAGGGACAGGCGACTAACTATGGCTACACCTTC. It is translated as CASSPTQGQATNYGYTF.

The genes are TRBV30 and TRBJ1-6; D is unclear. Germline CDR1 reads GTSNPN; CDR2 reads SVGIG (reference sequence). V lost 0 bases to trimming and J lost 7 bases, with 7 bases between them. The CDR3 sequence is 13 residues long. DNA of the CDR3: TGTGCCTGGAGTGTTAGTAGAAATTCACCCCTCCACTTT. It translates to CAWSVSRNSPLHF.

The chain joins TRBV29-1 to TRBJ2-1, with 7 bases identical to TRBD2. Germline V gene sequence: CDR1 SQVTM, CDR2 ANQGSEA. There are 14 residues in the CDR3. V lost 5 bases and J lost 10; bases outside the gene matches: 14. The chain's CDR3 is CSVPTRGSPREQFF. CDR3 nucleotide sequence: TGCAGCGTTCCGACGCGGGGGAGCCCAAGGGAGCAGTTCTTC.

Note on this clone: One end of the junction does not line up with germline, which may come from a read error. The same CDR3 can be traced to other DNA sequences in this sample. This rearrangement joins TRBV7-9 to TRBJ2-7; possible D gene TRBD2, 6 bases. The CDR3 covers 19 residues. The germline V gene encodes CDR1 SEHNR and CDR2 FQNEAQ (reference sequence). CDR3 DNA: TGTGCCAGCAGCTTAGGAGGGGATTGGGCGGGAAGGAGCTCCTACGAGCAGTATTTC. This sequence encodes CASSLGGDWAGRSSYEQYF.

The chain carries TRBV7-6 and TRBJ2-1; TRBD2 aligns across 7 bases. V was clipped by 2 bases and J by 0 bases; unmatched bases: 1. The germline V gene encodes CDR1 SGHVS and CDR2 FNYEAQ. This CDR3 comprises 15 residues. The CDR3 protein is CASSLSGASYNEQFF. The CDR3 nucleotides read TGTGCCAGCAGCTTAAGCGGGGCCTCCTACAATGAGCAGTTCTTC.

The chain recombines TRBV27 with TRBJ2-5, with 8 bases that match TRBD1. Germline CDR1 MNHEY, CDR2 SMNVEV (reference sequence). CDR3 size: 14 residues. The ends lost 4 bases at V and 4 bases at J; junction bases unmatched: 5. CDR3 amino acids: CASSSWTGLETQYF. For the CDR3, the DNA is TGTGCCAGCAGTTCATGGACAGGGCTAGAGACCCAGTACTTC.